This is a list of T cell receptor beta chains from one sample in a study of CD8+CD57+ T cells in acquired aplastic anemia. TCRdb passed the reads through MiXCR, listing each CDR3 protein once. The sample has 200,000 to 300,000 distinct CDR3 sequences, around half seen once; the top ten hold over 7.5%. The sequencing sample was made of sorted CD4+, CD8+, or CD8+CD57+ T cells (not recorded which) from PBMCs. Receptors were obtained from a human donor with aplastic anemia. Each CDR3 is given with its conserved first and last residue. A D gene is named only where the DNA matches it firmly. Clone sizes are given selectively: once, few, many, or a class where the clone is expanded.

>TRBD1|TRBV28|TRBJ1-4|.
TGTGCCAGCAGTTTATACGGCAGGGGGCCTTTTTTTGAAAAACTGTTTTTT
CASSLYGRGPFFEKLFF
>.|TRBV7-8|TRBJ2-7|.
TGTGCCAGCAGCTTGTCACAGCCGAGTCTCTACGAGCAGTACTTC
CASSLSQPSLYEQYF
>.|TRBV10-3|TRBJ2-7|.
TGTGCCATCAGTGAGTACGGGGCCCCCTACGAGCAGTACTTC
CAISEYGAPYEQYF
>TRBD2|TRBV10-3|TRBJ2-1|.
TGTGCCAGCAGTTTTACACTAGCGGAGGAGAATGAGCAGTTCTTC
CASSFTLAEENEQFF
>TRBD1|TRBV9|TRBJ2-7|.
TGTGCCAGCAGCGTAGGTGGGACAGGGGGTGAGCAGTACTTC
CASSVGGTGGEQYF
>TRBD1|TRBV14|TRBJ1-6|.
TGTGCCAGCAGCCAAGCCCAGGGGGTTTCACCCCTCCACTTT
CASSQAQGVSPLHF
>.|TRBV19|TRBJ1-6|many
TGTGCCAGTAGAGGGGCAAATTCACCCCTCCACTTT
CASRGANSPLHF
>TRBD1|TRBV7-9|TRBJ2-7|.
TGTGCCAGCAGCCCGGGACAGGGGAGGTTCGAGCAGTACTTC
CASSPGQGRFEQYF
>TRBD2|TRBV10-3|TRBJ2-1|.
TGTGCCAGCAGTAAACGGCGGGAGGGCATAAACAATGAGCAGTTCTTC
CASSKRREGINNEQFF
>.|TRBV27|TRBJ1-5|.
TGTGCCAGCAGTTTATCAGGGTATAGCAATCAGCCCCAGCATTTT
CASSLSGYSNQPQHF
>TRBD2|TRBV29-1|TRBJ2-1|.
TGCAGCGTTGACGGGAGGCCATCTTACTCCTACAATGAGCAGTTCTTC
CSVDGRPSYSYNEQFF
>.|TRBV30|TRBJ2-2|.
TGTGCCTGGAGTCCCGGGACGATGGGCGGGGAGCTGTTTTTT
CAWSPGTMGGELFF
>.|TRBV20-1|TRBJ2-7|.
TGCAGTGCACGGACAGCCACCTACGAGCAGTACTTC
CSARTATYEQYF
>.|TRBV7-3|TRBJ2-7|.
TGCGCCAGCAGCTTGGCCATAACAGGGGGGGACTCCTACGAGCAGTACTTC
CASSLAITGGDSYEQYF
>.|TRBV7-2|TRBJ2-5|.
TGTGCCAGCAGTTTTAATTTTGAGACCCAGTACTTC
CASSFNFETQYF
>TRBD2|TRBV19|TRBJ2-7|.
TGTGCCAGTAGTTACGGACTAGCGGGAGTCAATGAGCAGTACTTC
CASSYGLAGVNEQYF
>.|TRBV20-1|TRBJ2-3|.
TGCAGTGCTAGAGAGGCAGGAGTGGACCACAATGAGCAGTATTTT
CSAREAGVDHNEQYF
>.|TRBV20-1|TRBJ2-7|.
TGCAGTGCAATTAGTCCGGTGAGCTCCTACGAGCAGTACTTC
CSAISPVSSYEQYF
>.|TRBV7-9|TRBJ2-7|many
TGTGCCAGCAGCTTAGTGACCGGGGGGCGAGGGTACGAGCAGTACTTC
CASSLVTGGRGYEQYF
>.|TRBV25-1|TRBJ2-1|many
TGTGCCAGCAGTGAAGGCGACTACCCCTACAATGAGCAGTTCTTC
CASSEGDYPYNEQFF
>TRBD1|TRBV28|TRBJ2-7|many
TGTGCCAGCACCTTCTCACAGGGGGCAGGCTACGAGCAGTACTTC
CASTFSQGAGYEQYF
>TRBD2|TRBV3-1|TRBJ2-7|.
TGTGCCAGCAGCCAAGCCCGAAGACTAGCGGGAGGGTCCTACGAGCAGTACTTC
CASSQARRLAGGSYEQYF
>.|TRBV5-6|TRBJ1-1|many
TGTGCCAGCAGCTTGCCAGGGGTCACTGAAGCTTTCTTT
CASSLPGVTEAFF
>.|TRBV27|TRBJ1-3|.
TGTGCCAGCAGCCGCGCGGACGGATACTCTGGAAACACCATATATTTT
CASSRADGYSGNTIYF
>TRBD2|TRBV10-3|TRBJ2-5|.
TGTGCCATCAGTGAAAATCCTAGCGGACAAGAGACCCAGTACTTC
CAISENPSGQETQYF
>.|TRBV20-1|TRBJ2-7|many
TGCAGTGCTAGAGGCAGCTCGGCGGACTCCTACGAGCAGTACTTC
CSARGSSADSYEQYF
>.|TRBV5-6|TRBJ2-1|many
TGTGCCAGCAGCACGGATAGCAATGAGCAGTTCTTC
CASSTDSNEQFF
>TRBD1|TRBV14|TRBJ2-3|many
TGTGCCAGCAGCCAAGGGACAGGGGGAGCAGATACGCAGTATTTT
CASSQGTGGADTQYF
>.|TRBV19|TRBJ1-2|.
TGTGCCAGTAGTGTACAGGGAAGGGATGGCTACACCTTC
CASSVQGRDGYTF
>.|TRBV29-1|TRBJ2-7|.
TGCAGCGTTGACAAGGCAGGGCAGGGAGACGAGCAGTACTTC
CSVDKAGQGDEQYF
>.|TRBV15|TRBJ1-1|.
TGTGCCACCAGCAGCCAAGAATCAGGATACACTGAAGCTTTCTTT
CATSSQESGYTEAFF
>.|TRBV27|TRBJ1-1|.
TGTGCCAGCAGTCGGCGACCTATAAAAGGCAGTGCTGAAGCTTTCTTT
CASSRRPIKGSAEAFF
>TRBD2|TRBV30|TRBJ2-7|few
TGTGCCTGGGGGGGCGGGAGGTCCTACGAGCAGTACTTC
CAWGGGRSYEQYF
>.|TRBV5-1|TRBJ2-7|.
TGTGCCAGCAGCTTGGACGGCGGGCCGAGCTACGAGCAGTACTTC
CASSLDGGPSYEQYF
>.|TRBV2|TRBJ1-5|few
TGCGCCAGCATGCTAGCGGGAGGGGCTAGCAATCAGCCCCAGCATTTT
CASMLAGGASNQPQHF
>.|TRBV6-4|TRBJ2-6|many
TGTGCCAGCAGTGCCAACTCTGGGGCCAACGTCCTGACTTTC
CASSANSGANVLTF
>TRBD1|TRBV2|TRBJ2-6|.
TGTGCCAGCAGACGTCGACAGGGCGATGGGGCCAACGTCCTGACTTTC
CASRRRQGDGANVLTF
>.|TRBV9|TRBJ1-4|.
TGTGCCAGCAGCCCCCTCCAGGGCCAGGGGAGAGGGGAAAAACTGTTTTTT
CASSPLQGQGRGEKLFF
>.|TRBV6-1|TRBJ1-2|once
TGTGCCAGCACTCTCGGTCGGTTATATGGCTACACCTTC
CASTLGRLYGYTF
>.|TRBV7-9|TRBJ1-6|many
TGTGCCAGCACCCAGGGAGGGAGTGATTCACCCCTCCACTTT
CASTQGGSDSPLHF
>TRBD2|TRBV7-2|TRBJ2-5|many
TGTGCCAGCAGCAAAGGACTAGCGAAACAAGAGACCCAGTACTTC
CASSKGLAKQETQYF
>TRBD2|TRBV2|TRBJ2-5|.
TGTGCCAGTATTGGGGAGGGTGATTGGCGGACCCAGTACTTC
CASIGEGDWRTQYF
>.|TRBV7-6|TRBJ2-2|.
TGTGCCAGCAGCTTAACAGGCCTTTGGGCCGGGGAGCTGTTTTTT
CASSLTGLWAGELFF
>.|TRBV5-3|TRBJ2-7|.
TGTGCCAGCGAGCCTTCTTCTAGAGGTAGGAGTTTCGAGCAGTACTTC
CASEPSSRGRSFEQYF
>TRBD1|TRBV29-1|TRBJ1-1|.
TGCAGCGTGGGAAACAGGGGGAACACTGAAGCTTTCTTT
CSVGNRGNTEAFF
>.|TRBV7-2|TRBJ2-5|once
TGTGCCAGCAGCTTAGGTTCCCGGGAGACCCAGTACTTC
CASSLGSRETQYF
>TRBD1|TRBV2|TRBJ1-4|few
TGTGCCAGCAGAGAGGACAGGAGTGAAAAACTGTTTTTT
CASREDRSEKLFF